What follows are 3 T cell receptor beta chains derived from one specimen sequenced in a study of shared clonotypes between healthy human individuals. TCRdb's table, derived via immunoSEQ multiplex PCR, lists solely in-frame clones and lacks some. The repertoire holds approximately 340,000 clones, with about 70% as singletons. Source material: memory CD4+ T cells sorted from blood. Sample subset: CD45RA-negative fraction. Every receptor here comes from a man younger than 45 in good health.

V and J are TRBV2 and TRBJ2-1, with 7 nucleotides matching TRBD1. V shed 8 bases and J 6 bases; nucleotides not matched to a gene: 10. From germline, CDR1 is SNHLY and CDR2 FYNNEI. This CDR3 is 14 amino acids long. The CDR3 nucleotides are TGTGCCAGCTCCCGGGACAGAAGACCCAATGAGCAGTTCTTC. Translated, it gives CASSRDRRPNEQFF.

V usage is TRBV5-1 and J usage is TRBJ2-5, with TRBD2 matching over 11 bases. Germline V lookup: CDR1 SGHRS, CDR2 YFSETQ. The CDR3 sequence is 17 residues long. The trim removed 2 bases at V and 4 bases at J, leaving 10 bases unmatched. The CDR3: CASSFLGTSGGGETQYF. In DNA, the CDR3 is TGCGCCAGCAGCTTTCTAGGGACTAGCGGAGGGGGAGAGACCCAGTACTTC.

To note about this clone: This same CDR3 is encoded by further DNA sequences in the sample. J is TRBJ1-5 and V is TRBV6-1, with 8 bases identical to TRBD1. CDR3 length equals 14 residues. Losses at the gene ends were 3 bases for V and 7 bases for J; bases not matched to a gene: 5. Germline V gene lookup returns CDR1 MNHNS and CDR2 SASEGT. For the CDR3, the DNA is TGTGCCAGCAGTGACTCAGGGGGCGGGCAGCCCCAGCATTTT. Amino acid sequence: CASSDSGGGQPQHF.